A single sample is the source of the 24 T cell receptor beta chains below, sequenced in a study of T cell responses to AZD1222 COVID-19 vaccine. Data came from immunoSEQ multiplex PCR; TCRdb stores just in-frame clones and leaves some out. This sample carries 95,000 to 150,000 clones, around 91% of them seen once, and the ten largest clones take around 4.5%. This material consisted of peripheral blood, taken on day 0 of MenACWY control vaccination. These receptors originate from an adult in good health.

This clone was counted only a few times. The chain combines TRBV6-4 with TRBJ1-4; TRBD1 might be the D (5 bases). The CDR3 runs to 14 residues. Trimming stripped 7 bases from V and 8 bases from J, with 17 bases between. Germline assignment: CDR1 MRHNA and CDR2 SNTAGT. The CDR3 coding sequence is TGTGCCAGCACCGGATGGGGGAACCGAGAAAAACTGTTTTTT. It encodes CASTGWGNREKLFF.

This chain joins TRBV4-3 and TRBJ2-3, with 12 bases fitting TRBD1. V lost 3 bases, J lost 5 bases, and 3 bases stayed unmatched. Germline CDR1 reads LGHNA; CDR2 reads YSLEER. This CDR3 has 15 residues. The CDR3 region has the DNA TGCGCCAGCAGCCAGGGGGACAGGGGGCAAGATACGCAGTATTTT. This gives the protein CASSQGDRGQDTQYF.

The chain links TRBV28 to TRBJ2-7, with TRBD2 identical over 11 bases. Losses at the gene ends were 4 bases for V and 5 bases for J; bases not matched to a gene: 7. The CDR3 contains 15 residues. Germline V lookup: CDR1 MDHEN, CDR2 SYDVKM. CDR3 sequence: CASSSLAGGRDEQYF. The CDR3 DNA reads as TGTGCCAGCAGTTCCTTAGCGGGAGGGCGAGACGAGCAGTACTTC. Full variable domain (missing parts from reference TRBV28 and TRBJ2-7): DVKVTQSSRYLVKRTGEKVFLECVQDMDHENMFWYRQDPGLGLRLIYFSYDVKMKEKGDIPEGYSVSREKKERFSLILESASTNQTSMYLCASSSLAGGRDEQYFGPGTRLTVT.

The rearrangement uses TRBV2 and TRBJ2-1; 9 positions match TRBD2. The CDR3 is 13 amino acids. The germline V gene has CDR1 SNHLY and CDR2 FYNNEI. The V and J ends lost 7 bases and 7 bases, in that order; junction bases with no gene match: 5. This CDR3 is CASIGLAGNEQFF. The DNA for the CDR3 is TGTGCCAGCATCGGGCTAGCGGGGAATGAGCAGTTCTTC.

The gene calls are TRBV4-2 and TRBJ2-1; TRBD1 might be the D (6 bases). The CDR3 sequence is 15 residues long. Germline-derived CDR1 and CDR2 are LGHNA and YNFKEQ. Deletions cut 1 base from V and 4 bases from J, with 11 bases between. CDR3 DNA sequence: TGTGCCAGCAGCCAAGGACAGGATCCTTACAATGAGCAGTTCTTC. This sequence encodes CASSQGQDPYNEQFF.

This clone has just a few counts. The V gene is TRBV12-3 or TRBV12-4, the J gene TRBJ1-2; D is undetermined. The CDR3 has 12 amino acids. The V end lost 3 bases, the J end lost 8 bases, and 10 bases lay between the germline ends. CDR3 in amino acids: CASSLASGGYTF. The DNA for the CDR3 is TGTGCCAGCAGTTTGGCTTCGGGGGGCTACACCTTC.

This rearrangement joins TRBV29-1 to TRBJ1-5, with a tentative D call TRBD1 (5 bases). Germline V gene sequence: CDR1 SQVTM, CDR2 ANQGSEA. The CDR3 has 15 amino acids. Trimming left V 4 bases short and J 0 bases short, with 13 bases between. DNA for the CDR3: TGCAGCGTTGTGGGTCACAGGTCTAGCAATCAGCCCCAGCATTTT. As protein: CSVVGHRSSNQPQHF. The whole variable domain, remainder taken from reference TRBV29-1 and TRBJ1-5, is SAVISQKPSRDICQRGTSLTIQCQVDSQVTMMFWYRQQPGQSLTLIATANQGSEATYESGFVIDKFPISRPNLTFSTLTVSNMSPEDSSIYLCSVVGHRSSNQPQHFGDGTRLSIL.

The J gene is TRBJ1-6, the V gene TRBV19; the D is unclear. V was pared by 6 bases and J by 7 bases, with 16 bases between. The CDR3 is 15 residues long. Germline loops: CDR1 LNHDA, CDR2 SQIVND (reference sequence). In DNA, the CDR3 is TGTGCCAGTAGACACCAGGTACAGAGGAATTCACCCCTCCACTTT. It specifies CASRHQVQRNSPLHF.

The chain is built from TRBV7-2 and TRBJ2-7, with D maybe TRBD1 (5 bases). Germline CDR1 reads SGHTA; CDR2 reads FQGNSA. V was cut by 3 bases and J by 3 bases, with 9 bases left in between. The CDR3 has 13 residues. The CDR3 nucleotides are TGTGCCAGCAGCTTGCCAGGGCACTACGAGCAGTACGTC. Its translation is CASSLPGHYEQYV.

The CDR3 DNA sequence: TGTGCCAGCAGCTCCCTGGGGGGCTTGTCCCAAGAGACCCAGTACTTC. This codes for CASSSLGGLSQETQYF. The rearrangement joins TRBV11-2 to TRBJ2-5; tentatively, D is TRBD1 or TRBD2 (6 bases each). The CDR3 is 16 residues long. V was clipped by 4 bases and J by 1 base, with 16 bases between them. The germline V gene has CDR1 SGHAT and CDR2 FQNNGV.

This clone was counted between two and nine times. V and J are TRBV7-2 and TRBJ2-1; D is perhaps TRBD2 (5 bases). Germline assignment: CDR1 SGHTA and CDR2 FQGNSA. Trimming stripped 5 bases from V and 8 bases from J, with 16 bases between. The CDR3 covers 14 residues. The CDR3 DNA sequence: TGTGCCAGCAGCCCTAGCCGTTCTAAGCATGAGCAGTTCTTC. Encoded protein: CASSPSRSKHEQFF.

On this clone: Sequence at one end of the junction differs from germline and may be a read error. The gene calls are TRBV28 and TRBJ1-2; possible D gene TRBD1, 6 bases. The CDR3 has 15 residues. Germline V lookup: CDR1 MDHEN, CDR2 SYDVKM. The CDR3 here is CASSGNGQPPYGHTF. In nucleotides, the CDR3 is TGTGCCAGCAGTGGAAATGGACAGCCCCCTTATGGCCACACCTTC.

This clone appeared a single time. The rearrangement uses TRBV28 and TRBJ1-2; D unresolved. From germline, CDR1 is MDHEN and CDR2 SYDVKM. Trimming pared 5 bases from V and 5 bases from J, leaving 9 bases between. The CDR3 runs 12 residues. The CDR3 reads CASSPRPYGYTF. DNA of the CDR3: TGTGCCAGCAGTCCTCGACCTTATGGCTACACCTTC.

This clone occurred a few times. The J gene is TRBJ1-4, the V gene TRBV19; D not resolved. Germline loops: CDR1 LNHDA, CDR2 SQIVND (reference sequence). V was pared by 6 bases and J by 2 bases, with 10 bases between. The CDR3 is made up of 14 amino acids. In DNA form, the CDR3 reads TGTGCCAGTAGCGCTGGGCGGACTAATGAAAAACTGTTTTTT. Translation: CASSAGRTNEKLFF. The complete variable domain, with remaining parts taken from reference TRBV19 and TRBJ1-4, reads DGGITQSPKYLFRKEGQNVTLSCEQNLNHDAMYWYRQDPGQGLRLIYYSQIVNDFQKGDIAEGYSVSREKKESFPLTVTSAQKNPTAFYLCASSAGRTNEKLFFGSGTQLSVL.

The chain joins TRBV10-1 to TRBJ2-3; a possible D gene is TRBD2 (6 bases). The CDR3 length is 14 residues. V lost 5 bases to trimming and J lost 0 bases, with 9 bases between them. In germline, CDR1 is WNHNN, CDR2 SYGVQD (reference sequence). CDR3 DNA sequence: TGCGCCAGCAGTCCGGGACTTAGCACAGATACGCAGTATTTT. It translates to CASSPGLSTDTQYF.

This chain uses TRBV6-4 with TRBJ1-5; D not resolved. The CDR3 sequence is 14 residues long. Germline V gives CDR1 MRHNA, CDR2 SNTAGT. V was trimmed by 7 bases and J by 4 bases, leaving 14 bases between them. The CDR3 loop reads CASMSAQSNQPQHF. The CDR3 DNA follows: TGTGCCAGCATGTCGGCTCAATCGAATCAGCCCCAGCATTTT.

CDR3 coding DNA: TGTGCCAGCATCGAACTAGCGGGGCTATCCTACAATGAGCAGTTCTTC. It translates to CASIELAGLSYNEQFF. V is TRBV7-9 and J is TRBJ2-1; 10 bases align to TRBD2. V trimming: 7 bases; J trimming: 1 base; junction bases outside the gene matches: 7. Germline V gives CDR1 SEHNR, CDR2 FQNEAQ (reference sequence). This CDR3 contains 16 residues. Full variable domain (remainder filled in from reference TRBV7-9 and TRBJ2-1): DTGVSQNPRHKITKRGQNVTFRCDPISEHNRLYWYRQTLGQGPEFLTYFQNEAQLEKSRLLSDRFSAERPKGSFSTLEIQRTEQGDSAMYLCASIELAGLSYNEQFFGPGTRLTVL.

This chain links TRBV6-2 or TRBV6-3 with TRBJ1-2; 10 bases map to TRBD1. V dropped 4 bases and J dropped 3; count of bases not matched to a gene: 8. This CDR3 spans 16 amino acids. CDR1 is MNHEY and CDR2 is SVGEGT in the germline V gene. Here the CDR3 reads CASSSPAGTGDYGYTF. CDR3 coding DNA: TGTGCCAGCAGTTCCCCCGCCGGGACAGGGGACTATGGCTACACCTTC.

This clone was recorded once. The CDR3 DNA sequence: TGTGCCATCAGTGCGCAGGGTGGTGAAAAACTGTTTTTT. Its translation is CAISAQGGEKLFF. This sequence joins TRBV10-3 and TRBJ1-4; possible D gene TRBD1, 5 bases. CDR3 length: 13 amino acids. The germline V and J ends were trimmed by 4 bases and 7 bases, with 10 bases remaining between them. Per the germline V gene, CDR1 is ENHRY and CDR2 is SYGVKD.

The chain employs TRBV10-2 and TRBJ1-5; 10 bases line up with TRBD1. Germline loops: CDR1 WSHSY, CDR2 SAAADI. The CDR3 is 20 residues long. Trimming at V came to 0 bases and at J to 1 base, leaving 12 bases not matched to a gene. The CDR3 protein is CASSESLWDRGKGSNQPQHF. CDR3 in DNA: TGCGCCAGCAGTGAGTCGTTGTGGGACAGGGGCAAGGGGAGCAATCAGCCCCAGCATTTT.

The chain joins TRBV3-1 (or the pseudogene TRBV3-2) to TRBJ1-4; weak D call: TRBD1 (5 bases). Germline CDR1 LGHDT, CDR2 YNNKEL (reference sequence). V gave up 9 bases and J gave up 2 bases, with 13 bases separating them. This CDR3 is built from 14 residues. The DNA of the CDR3 is TGTGCCAGACCTCCTGGGGCTACTAATGAAAAACTGTTTTTT. It is translated as CARPPGATNEKLFF.

In DNA form, the CDR3 reads TGTGCCATCAGTGAGCCCGGACAGGGCCAAGAGACCCAGTACTTC. The encoded protein is CAISEPGQGQETQYF. The V and J genes are TRBV10-3 and TRBJ2-5; 8 bases align to TRBD1. The germline gives CDR1 ENHRY, CDR2 SYGVKD. The V gene end was trimmed by 2 bases and the J gene end by 1 base; junction bases not matched to a gene: 3. The CDR3 contains 15 residues.

This sequence joins TRBV4-2 and TRBJ1-2, with D uncertain. Per germline, CDR1 LGHNA and CDR2 YNFKEQ. The CDR3 has 16 amino acids. The V end was cut by 0 bases, the J end by 8 bases, with 19 bases between. The CDR3 here is CASSQDNRQLGQGYTF. CDR3 in DNA: TGTGCCAGCAGCCAAGATAATCGGCAGCTCGGGCAAGGCTACACCTTC.

The V and J genes are TRBV30 and TRBJ1-2, with 8 bases aligning to TRBD1. Losses at the gene ends were 0 bases for V and 7 bases for J; bases not matched to a gene: 7. From germline, CDR1 is GTSNPN and CDR2 SVGIG (reference sequence). This CDR3 comprises 14 residues. Here the CDR3 DNA reads TGTGCCTGGAGTGTCCCGACAGGGGACCGTGGCTACACCTTC. It specifies CAWSVPTGDRGYTF.